This T cell receptor (beta chain) stems from a study of technical replicates of blood from several donors (dated by TCRdb to 2016 to 2017). A note on this clone: Its antigen specificity is not known. No base quality information exists; no much larger clone differs at one position.

Libraries were built with the immunoSEQ multiplex PCR assay. Held by TCRdb, this immuneACCESS table contains in-frame sequences only and omits some clones. Under half of the omission traces to an unresolved V gene where checked; the cause of the rest is unknown. Here the sample has over 90,000 clones; approximately 96% occur a single time. The leading ten clones occupy roughly 0.35% of the sample. The CDR3 measures 16 amino acids from cysteine to phenylalanine. CDR3 DNA is the only sequence kept; it has 48 bases, read in frame from the first base. The germline V gene (reference sequence) specifies LNHDA as CDR1 and SQIVND as CDR2. At the junction V is shortened by 1 base and J by 2 bases, with 15 bases in between.

The chain employs TRBV19 and TRBJ2-7; no D gene is confidently identified. This TCR was recovered from a human donor in good health. The source material was T cells isolated from PBMCs. The DNA sequence follows: TGTGCCAGTAGTATAGTCCCCATTTCCAGTCCCTACGAGCAGTACTTC. Its protein reads: CASSIVPISSPYEQYF.